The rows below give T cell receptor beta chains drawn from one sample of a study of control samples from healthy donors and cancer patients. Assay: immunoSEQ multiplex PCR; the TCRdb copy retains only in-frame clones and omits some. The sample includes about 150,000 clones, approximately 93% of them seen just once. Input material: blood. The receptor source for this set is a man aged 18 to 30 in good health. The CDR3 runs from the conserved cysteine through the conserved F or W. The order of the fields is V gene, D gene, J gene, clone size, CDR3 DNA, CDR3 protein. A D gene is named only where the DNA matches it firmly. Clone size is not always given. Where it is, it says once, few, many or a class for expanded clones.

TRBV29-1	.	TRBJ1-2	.	TGCAGCTCCCGAGGGGACTCCTTAGGGGGCTACACCTTC	CSSRGDSLGGYTF
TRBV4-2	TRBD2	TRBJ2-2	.	TGTGCCAGCAGCCAACACCCCGGGACTAGCGGGAGGCTTAACACCGGGGAGCTGTTTTTT	CASSQHPGTSGRLNTGELFF
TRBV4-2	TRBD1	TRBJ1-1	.	TGTGCCAGCAGCCAAGAACAGGGGATGGCTGAAGCTTTCTTT	CASSQEQGMAEAFF
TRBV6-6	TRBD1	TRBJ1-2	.	TGTGCCAGCAGTTACTCGCACCAGGGGGATGATGGCTACACCTTC	CASSYSHQGDDGYTF
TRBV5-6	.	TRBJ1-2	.	TGTGCCAGCAGCTTGGGACAGGTCTATGGCTACACCTTC	CASSLGQVYGYTF
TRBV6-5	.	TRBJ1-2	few	TGTGCCACCCGAAGGGACGCGGGCGCGTCTGGCTACACCTTC	CATRRDAGASGYTF
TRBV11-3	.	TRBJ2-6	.	TGTGCCAGCAGCTTTGGCCACTCTGGGGCCAACGTCCTGACTTTC	CASSFGHSGANVLTF
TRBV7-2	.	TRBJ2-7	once	TGTGCCAGCAGCTCCGGCGTAGATCACTACGAGCAGTACTTC	CASSSGVDHYEQYF
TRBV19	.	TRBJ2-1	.	TGTGCCAGTAGTATCAACAGTTACAATGAGCAGTTCTTC	CASSINSYNEQFF
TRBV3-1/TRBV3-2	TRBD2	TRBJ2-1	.	TGTGCCAGCAGCCAAGATTCTACTAGCGGAGAGCAGTTCTTC	CASSQDSTSGEQFF
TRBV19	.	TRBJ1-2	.	TGTGCCAGTAGTGCACAGATGAGAGTTCTTGGCTACACCTTC	CASSAQMRVLGYTF
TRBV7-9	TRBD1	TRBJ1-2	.	TGTGCCAGCAGGGGAAAGGACAGGGGAAGTTATGGCTACACCTTC	CASRGKDRGSYGYTF
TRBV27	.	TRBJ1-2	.	TGTGCCAGCAGTTTATCGGCAGGGACTTATGTAGATGGCTACACCTTC	CASSLSAGTYVDGYTF
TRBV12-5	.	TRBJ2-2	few	TGTGCTAGTGGGGAGGGGATAAACACCGGGGAGCTGTTTTTT	CASGEGINTGELFF
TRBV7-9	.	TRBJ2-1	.	TGTGCCAGCAGCTTAGCCCCCCAGGGCCCCTACAATGAGCAGTTCTTC	CASSLAPQGPYNEQFF
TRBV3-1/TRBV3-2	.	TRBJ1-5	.	TGTGCCAGCAGCCCCTTCCGGACAGCAAGGGATCAGCCCCAGCATTTT	CASSPFRTARDQPQHF
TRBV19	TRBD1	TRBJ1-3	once	TGTGCCACTGCGACGCGACAGGGTTACTCTGGAAACACCATATATTTT	CATATRQGYSGNTIYF
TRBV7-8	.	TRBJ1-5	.	TGTGCCAGCAGGTCCCCAGGGGAAGGTCAGCCCCAGCATTTT	CASRSPGEGQPQHF
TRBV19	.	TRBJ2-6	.	TGTGCCAGTAATCCCTCTGGGGCCAACGTCCTGACTTTC	CASNPSGANVLTF
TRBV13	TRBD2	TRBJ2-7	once	TGTGCCAGCAGCTCCTCCGGGACTAGCGGGAGAGTGGAGCAGTACTTC	CASSSSGTSGRVEQYF
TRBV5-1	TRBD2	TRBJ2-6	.	TGCGCCAGCAGCCCAGGACTAGCGAACTCTGGGGCCAACGTCCTGACTTTC	CASSPGLANSGANVLTF
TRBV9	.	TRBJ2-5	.	TGTGCCAGCAGCGTAGATTGGACCTTCGTGACCCAGTACTTC	CASSVDWTFVTQYF
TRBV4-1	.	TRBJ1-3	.	TGCGCCAGCAGCCAAGATGGGGCGGCGGGGGACACCATATATTTT	CASSQDGAAGDTIYF
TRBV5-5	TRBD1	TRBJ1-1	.	TGTGCCAGCAGCCCAGGGGGCGGGAGCACTGAAGCTTTCTTT	CASSPGGGSTEAFF
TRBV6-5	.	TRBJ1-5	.	TGTGCCAGCAGCCTGGGGGCCCAAGCGGAGCCCCAGCATTTT	CASSLGAQAEPQHF
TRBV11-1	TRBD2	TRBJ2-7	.	TGTGCCAGCAGCCTGGGACTAGCGGGAGGTTACGAGCAGTACTTC	CASSLGLAGGYEQYF
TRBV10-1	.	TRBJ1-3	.	TGCGCCAGCAGTGAGTCCGGACGGTTAGATTCTGGAAACACCATATATTTT	CASSESGRLDSGNTIYF
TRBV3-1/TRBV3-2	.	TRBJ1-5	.	TGTGCCAGCAGCCAAGAACTGCTTAGCAATCAGCCCCAGCATTTT	CASSQELLSNQPQHF
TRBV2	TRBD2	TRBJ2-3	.	TGTGCCAGCAGAAGTTGGGAGGGCCCGACAGATACGCAGTATTTT	CASRSWEGPTDTQYF